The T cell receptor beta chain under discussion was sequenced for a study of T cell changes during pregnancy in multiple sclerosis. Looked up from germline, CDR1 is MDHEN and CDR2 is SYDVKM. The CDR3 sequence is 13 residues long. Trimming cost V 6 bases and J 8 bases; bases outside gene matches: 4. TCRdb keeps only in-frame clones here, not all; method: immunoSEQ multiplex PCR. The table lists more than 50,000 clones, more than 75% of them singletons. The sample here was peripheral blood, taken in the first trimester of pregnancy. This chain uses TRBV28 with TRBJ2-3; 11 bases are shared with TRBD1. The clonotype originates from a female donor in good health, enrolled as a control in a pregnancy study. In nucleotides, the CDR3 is TGTGCCAGCAGCTCGGGACAGGGGGGTACGCAGTATTTT. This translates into CASSSGQGGTQYF.